A single sample gave rise to the 3 T cell receptor beta chains below, sequenced in a study of blood T cells in healthy people across ages. Alongside a J-beta primer mix, a sample-barcoded 5' primer served in a second PCR lasting roughly 7 to 11 cycles. TCRdb passed the 5' RACE reads through MiXCR, listing each CDR3 protein once. This table holds some 710,000 distinct CDR3 sequences, about a fifth found once. Sequencing was carried out using blood. These receptors were obtained from a man in his 70s in good health.

This clonotype was picked up a small number of times. V is TRBV27 and J is TRBJ1-6, with a possible D match to TRBD1 (6 bases). The CDR3 sequence is 14 residues long. Trimming removed 6 bases at V and 10 bases at J, with 16 bases between. In germline, CDR1 is MNHEY, CDR2 SMNVEV (reference sequence). CDR3 sequence reads: CASRPGAGISPLHF. Written as DNA, the CDR3 is TGTGCCAGCAGACCAGGGGCAGGGATCTCACCCCTCCACTTT.

The chain recombines TRBV19 with TRBJ1-1, with 7 bases identical to TRBD1. The length of the CDR3 is 13 residues. In germline, CDR1 is LNHDA, CDR2 SQIVND (reference sequence). V trimming: 5 bases; J trimming: 5 bases; junction bases outside the gene matches: 5. The CDR3 bases are TGTGCCAGTAGTCGGGACAGCGGGACTGAAGCTTTCTTT. Residues: CASSRDSGTEAFF.

This chain uses TRBV5-1 with TRBJ2-5, with 7 bases fitting TRBD2. The V gene end was trimmed by 5 bases and the J gene end by 2 bases; junction bases not matched to a gene: 6. The germline V gene has CDR1 SGHRS and CDR2 YFSETQ. The CDR3 totals 14 residues. CDR3 sequence: CASRQPGLQETQYF. CDR3 sequence (DNA): TGCGCCAGCAGGCAACCGGGACTACAAGAGACCCAGTACTTC.